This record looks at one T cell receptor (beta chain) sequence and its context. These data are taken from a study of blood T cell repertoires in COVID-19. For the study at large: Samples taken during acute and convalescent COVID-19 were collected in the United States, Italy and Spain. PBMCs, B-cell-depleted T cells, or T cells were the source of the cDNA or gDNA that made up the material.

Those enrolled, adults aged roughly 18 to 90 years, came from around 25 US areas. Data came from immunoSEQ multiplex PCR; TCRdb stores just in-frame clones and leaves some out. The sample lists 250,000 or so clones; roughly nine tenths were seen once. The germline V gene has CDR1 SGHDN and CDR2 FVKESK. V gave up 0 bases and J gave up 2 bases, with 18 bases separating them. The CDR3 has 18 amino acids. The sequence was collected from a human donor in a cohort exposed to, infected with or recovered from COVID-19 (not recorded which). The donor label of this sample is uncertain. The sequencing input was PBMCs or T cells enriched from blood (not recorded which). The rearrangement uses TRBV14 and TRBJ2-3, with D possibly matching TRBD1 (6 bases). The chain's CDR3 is CASSQDRKRDTDTDTQYF. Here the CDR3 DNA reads TGTGCCAGCAGCCAAGATAGGAAACGGGACACTGACACAGATACGCAGTATTTT.